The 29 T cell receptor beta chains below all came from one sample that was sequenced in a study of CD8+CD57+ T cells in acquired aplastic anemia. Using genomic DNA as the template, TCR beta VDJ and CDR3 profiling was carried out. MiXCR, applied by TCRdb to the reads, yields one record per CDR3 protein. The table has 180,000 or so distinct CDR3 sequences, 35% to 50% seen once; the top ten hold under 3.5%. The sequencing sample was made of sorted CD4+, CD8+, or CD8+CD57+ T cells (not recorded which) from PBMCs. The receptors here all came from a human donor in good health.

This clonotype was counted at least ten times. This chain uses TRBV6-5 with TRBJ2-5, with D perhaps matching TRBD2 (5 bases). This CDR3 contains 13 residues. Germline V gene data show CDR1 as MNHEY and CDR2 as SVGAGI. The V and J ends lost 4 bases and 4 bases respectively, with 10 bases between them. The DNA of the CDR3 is TGTGCCAGCAGTTTTCTGGGAGCAGAGACCCAGTACTTC. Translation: CASSFLGAETQYF.

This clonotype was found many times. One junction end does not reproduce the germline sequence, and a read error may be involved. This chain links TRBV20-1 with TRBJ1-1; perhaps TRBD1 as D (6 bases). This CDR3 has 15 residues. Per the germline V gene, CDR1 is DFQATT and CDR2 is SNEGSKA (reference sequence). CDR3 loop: CSARGARGIGTEAFF. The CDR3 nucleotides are TGCAGTGCAAGAGGAGCCAGGGGAATAGGCACTGAAGCTTTCTTT.

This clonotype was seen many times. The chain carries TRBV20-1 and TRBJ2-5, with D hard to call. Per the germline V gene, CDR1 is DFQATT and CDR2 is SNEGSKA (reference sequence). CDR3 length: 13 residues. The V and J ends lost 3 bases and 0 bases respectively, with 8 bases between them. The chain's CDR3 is CSAREGYQETQYF. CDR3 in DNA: TGCAGTGCTAGGGAAGGTTACCAAGAGACCCAGTACTTC.

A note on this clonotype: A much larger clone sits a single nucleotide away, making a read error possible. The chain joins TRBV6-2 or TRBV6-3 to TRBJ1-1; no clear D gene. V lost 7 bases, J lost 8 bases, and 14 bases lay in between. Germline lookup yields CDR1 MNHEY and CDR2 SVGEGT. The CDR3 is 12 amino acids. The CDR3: CASTLSAPEAFF. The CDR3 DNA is TGTGCCAGCACCCTAAGTGCGCCCGAAGCTTTCTTT.

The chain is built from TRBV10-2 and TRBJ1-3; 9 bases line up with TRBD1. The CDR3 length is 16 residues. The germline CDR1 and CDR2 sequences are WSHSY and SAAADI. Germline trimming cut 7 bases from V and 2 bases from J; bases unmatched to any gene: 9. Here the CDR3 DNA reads TGCGCCAGCAAGAGGACAGGGGAGTTGGCTGGAAACACCATATATTTT. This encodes CASKRTGELAGNTIYF.

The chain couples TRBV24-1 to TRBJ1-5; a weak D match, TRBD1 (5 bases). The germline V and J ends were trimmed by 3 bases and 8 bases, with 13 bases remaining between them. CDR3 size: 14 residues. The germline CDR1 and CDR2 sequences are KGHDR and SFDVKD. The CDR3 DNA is TGTGCCACCAGTGATCGAAGGGGTTTCGAGCCCCAGCATTTT. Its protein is CATSDRRGFEPQHF.

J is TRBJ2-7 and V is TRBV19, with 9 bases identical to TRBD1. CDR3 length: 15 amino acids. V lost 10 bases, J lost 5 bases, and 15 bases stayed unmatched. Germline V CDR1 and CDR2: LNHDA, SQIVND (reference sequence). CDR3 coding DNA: TGTGCCACCACTCACCCGGGACAGGGCCCTCACGAGCAGTACTTC. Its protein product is CATTHPGQGPHEQYF.

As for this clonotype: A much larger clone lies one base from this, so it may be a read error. The CDR3 coding sequence is TGTGCCAGCAGTTTACCAGGGAGTGCAGAGACGCAGTATTTT. Its protein product is CASSLPGSAETQYF. The V and J genes are TRBV5-6 and TRBJ2-3; D possibly matches TRBD1 or TRBD2 (5 bases each). The germline gives CDR1 SGHDT, CDR2 YYEEEE. CDR3 length: 14 amino acids.

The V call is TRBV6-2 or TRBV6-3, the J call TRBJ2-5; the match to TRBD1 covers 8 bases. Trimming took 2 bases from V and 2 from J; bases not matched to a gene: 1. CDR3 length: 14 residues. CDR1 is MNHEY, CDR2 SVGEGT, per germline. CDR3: CASSYQGAQETQYF. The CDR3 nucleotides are TGTGCCAGCAGTTACCAGGGGGCTCAAGAGACCCAGTACTTC.

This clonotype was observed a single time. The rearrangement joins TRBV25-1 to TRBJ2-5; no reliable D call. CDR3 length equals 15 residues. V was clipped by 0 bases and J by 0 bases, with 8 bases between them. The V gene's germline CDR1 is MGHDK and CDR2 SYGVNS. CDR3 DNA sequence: TGTGCCAGCAGTGAATATACGGCAGACCAAGAGACCCAGTACTTC. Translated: CASSEYTADQETQYF.

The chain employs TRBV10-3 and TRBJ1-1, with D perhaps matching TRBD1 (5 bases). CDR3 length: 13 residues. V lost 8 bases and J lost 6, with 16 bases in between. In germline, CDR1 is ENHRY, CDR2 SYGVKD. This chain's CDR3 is CAILGQAGAEAFF. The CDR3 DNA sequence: TGTGCCATCCTCGGACAAGCGGGCGCTGAAGCTTTCTTT.

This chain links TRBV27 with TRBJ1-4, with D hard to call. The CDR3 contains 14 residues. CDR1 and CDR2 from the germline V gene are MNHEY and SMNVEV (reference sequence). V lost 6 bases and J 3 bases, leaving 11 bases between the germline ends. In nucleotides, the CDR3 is TGTGCCAGCAGACCCGGGGTGGCTAATGAAAAACTGTTTTTT. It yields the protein CASRPGVANEKLFF.

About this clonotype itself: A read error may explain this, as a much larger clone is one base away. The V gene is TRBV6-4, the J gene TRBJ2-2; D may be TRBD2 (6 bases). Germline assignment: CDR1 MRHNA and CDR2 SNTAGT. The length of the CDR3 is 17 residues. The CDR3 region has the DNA TGTGCCAGCAGCGACCATGCTTCCGTAGGTGGCACCGGGGGGCTGTTTTTT. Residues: CASSDHASVGGTGGLFF.

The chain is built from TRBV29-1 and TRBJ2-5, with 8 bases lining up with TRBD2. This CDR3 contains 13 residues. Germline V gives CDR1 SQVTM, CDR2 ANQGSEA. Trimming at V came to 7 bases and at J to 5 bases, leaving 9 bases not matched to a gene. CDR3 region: CSAPTSAVETQYF. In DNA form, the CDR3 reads TGCAGCGCACCGACTAGCGCGGTGGAGACCCAGTACTTC.

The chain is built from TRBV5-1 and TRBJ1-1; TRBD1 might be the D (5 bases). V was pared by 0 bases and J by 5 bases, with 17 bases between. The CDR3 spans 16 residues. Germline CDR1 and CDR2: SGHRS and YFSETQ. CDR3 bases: TGCGCCAGCAGCTTGGGAGGGGTTATTGCGGGTACTGAAGCTTTCTTT. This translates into CASSLGGVIAGTEAFF.

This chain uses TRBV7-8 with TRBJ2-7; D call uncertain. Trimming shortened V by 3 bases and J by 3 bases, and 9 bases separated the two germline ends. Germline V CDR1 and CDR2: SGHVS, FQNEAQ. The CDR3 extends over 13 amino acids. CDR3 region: CASSFRSDYEQYF. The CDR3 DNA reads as TGTGCCAGCAGCTTTAGGTCCGACTACGAGCAGTACTTC.

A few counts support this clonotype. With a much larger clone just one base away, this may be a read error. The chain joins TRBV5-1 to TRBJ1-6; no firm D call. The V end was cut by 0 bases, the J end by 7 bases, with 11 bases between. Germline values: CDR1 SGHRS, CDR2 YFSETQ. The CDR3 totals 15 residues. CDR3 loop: CASSLGGEMNSPLHF. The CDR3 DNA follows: TGCGCCAGCAGCTTGGGCGGAGAAATGAATTCACCCCTCCACTTT.

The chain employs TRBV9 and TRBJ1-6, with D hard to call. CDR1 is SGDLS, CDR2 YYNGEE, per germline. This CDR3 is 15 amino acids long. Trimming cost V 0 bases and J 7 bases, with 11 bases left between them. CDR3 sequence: CASSVVAGYNSPLHF. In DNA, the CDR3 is TGTGCCAGCAGCGTAGTGGCGGGTTACAATTCACCCCTCCACTTT.

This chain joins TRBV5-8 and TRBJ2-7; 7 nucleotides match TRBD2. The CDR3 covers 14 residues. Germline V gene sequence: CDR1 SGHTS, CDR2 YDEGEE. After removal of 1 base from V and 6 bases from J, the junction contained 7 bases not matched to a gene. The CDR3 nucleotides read TGTGCCAGCAGCTTGTTGGCGGGAGCGGGCGAGCAGTACTTC. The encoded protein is CASSLLAGAGEQYF.

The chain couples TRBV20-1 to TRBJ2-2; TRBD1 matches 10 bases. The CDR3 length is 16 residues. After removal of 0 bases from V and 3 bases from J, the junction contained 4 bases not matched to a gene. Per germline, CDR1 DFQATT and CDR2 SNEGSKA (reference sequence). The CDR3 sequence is CSARDPGTGDTGELFF. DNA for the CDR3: TGCAGTGCTAGAGATCCCGGGACAGGGGACACCGGGGAGCTGTTTTTT.

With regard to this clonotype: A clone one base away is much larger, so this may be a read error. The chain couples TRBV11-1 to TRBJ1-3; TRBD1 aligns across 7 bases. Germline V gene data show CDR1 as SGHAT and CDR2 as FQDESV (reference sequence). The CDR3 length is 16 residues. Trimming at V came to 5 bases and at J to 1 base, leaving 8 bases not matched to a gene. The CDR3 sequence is CASSPRQGSSGNTIYF. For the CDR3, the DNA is TGTGCCAGCAGCCCCCGACAGGGTAGTTCTGGAAACACCATATATTTT. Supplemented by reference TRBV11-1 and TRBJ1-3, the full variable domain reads EAEVAQSPRYKITEKSQAVAFWCDPISGHATLYWYRQILGQGPELLVQFQDESVVDDSQLPKDRFSAERLKGVDSTLKIQPAELGDSAMYLCASSPRQGSSGNTIYFGEGSWLTVV.

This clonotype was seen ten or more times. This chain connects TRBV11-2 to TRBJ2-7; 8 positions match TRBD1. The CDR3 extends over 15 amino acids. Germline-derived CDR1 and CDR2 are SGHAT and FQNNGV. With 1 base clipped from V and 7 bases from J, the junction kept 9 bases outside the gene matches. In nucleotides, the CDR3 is TGTGCCAGCAGCTTAGGACAGGGGCCCGCCGAGGAGCAGTACTTC. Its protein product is CASSLGQGPAEEQYF. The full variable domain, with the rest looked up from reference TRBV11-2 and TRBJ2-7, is EAGVAQSPRYKIIEKRQSVAFWCNPISGHATLYWYQQILGQGPKLLIQFQNNGVVDDSQLPKDRFSAERLKGVDSTLKIQPAKLEDSAVYLCASSLGQGPAEEQYFGPGTRLTVT.

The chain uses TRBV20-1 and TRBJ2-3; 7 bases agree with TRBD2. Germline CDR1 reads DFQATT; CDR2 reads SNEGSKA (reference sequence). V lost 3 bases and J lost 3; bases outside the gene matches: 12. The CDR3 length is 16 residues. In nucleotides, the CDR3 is TGCAGTGCTAGGGACATCCGGGGAGGGGAAACAGATACGCAGTATTTT. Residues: CSARDIRGGETDTQYF.

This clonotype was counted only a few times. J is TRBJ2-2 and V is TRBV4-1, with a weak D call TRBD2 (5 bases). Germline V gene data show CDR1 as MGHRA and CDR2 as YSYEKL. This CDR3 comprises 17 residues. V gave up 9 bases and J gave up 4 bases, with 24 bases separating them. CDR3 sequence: CASRPILLDQRTGELFF. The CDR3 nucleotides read TGCGCCAGTAGACCAATCTTACTAGACCAACGCACCGGGGAGCTGTTTTTT.

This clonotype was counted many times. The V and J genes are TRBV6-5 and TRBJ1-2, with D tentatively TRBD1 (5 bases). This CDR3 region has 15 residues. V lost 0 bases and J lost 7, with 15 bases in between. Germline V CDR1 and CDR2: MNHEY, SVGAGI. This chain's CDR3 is CASSYSDGGRAGYTF. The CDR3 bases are TGTGCCAGCAGTTACTCGGACGGTGGCAGGGCTGGCTACACCTTC.

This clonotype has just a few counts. CDR3 protein: CASSYLRTGGEAFF. The CDR3 nucleotides are TGTGCCAGCAGTTACCTCCGGACAGGGGGTGAAGCTTTCTTT. The gene calls are TRBV6-2 or TRBV6-3 and TRBJ1-1, with 10 nucleotides matching TRBD1. Germline-derived CDR1 and CDR2 are MNHEY and SVGEGT. The CDR3 runs 14 residues. Germline trimming cut 2 bases from V and 7 bases from J; bases unmatched to any gene: 4.

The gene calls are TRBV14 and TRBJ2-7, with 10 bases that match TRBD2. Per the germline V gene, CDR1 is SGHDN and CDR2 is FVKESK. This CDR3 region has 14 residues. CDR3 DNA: TGTGCTAGGGGAGCGGGAGGGCTAACCTACGAGCAGTACTTC. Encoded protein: CARGAGGLTYEQYF.

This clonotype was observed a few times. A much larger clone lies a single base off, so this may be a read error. CDR3 DNA sequence: TGTGCCAGCAGTCGAGGAACTAGCGATGAGCAGTACTTC. Protein sequence: CASSRGTSDEQYF. The J gene is TRBJ2-7, the V gene TRBV13; 7 nucleotides align to TRBD2. V was pared by 6 bases and J by 7 bases, with 9 bases of the junction left unmatched. This CDR3 has 13 residues. The germline V gene has CDR1 PRHDT and CDR2 FYEKMQ (reference sequence).

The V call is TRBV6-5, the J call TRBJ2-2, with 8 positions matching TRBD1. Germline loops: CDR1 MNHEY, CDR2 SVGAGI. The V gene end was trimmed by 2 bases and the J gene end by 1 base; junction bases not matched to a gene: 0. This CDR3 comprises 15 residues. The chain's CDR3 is CASSYDRGNTGELFF. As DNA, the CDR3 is TGTGCCAGCAGTTACGACAGGGGGAACACCGGGGAGCTGTTTTTT.